This TCR beta chain was sequenced during a study of cytomegalovirus exposure and HLA in healthy donors. Study in general: In an earlier analysis, 90 million to 130 million unique TCR beta sequences were found from some 200 million T cells.

Details on this clone: What it binds is unknown.

V lost 3 bases, J lost 7 bases, and 7 bases stayed unmatched. Germline V CDR1 and CDR2: SGHTA, FQGNSA. The CDR3 has 15 residues. General study points: Association of a missense DCLRE1C variant with TCR beta V- and J-gene trimming was reported in a later analysis.

PCR involved 60 Vbeta and 13 Jbeta primers. Clones were read by immunoSEQ multiplex PCR, and TCRdb kept only the in-frame ones, dropping some. The top ten clones hold 2.5% to 3% of a sample with more than 90,000 clones, approximately 70% of them seen once. Sequencing was carried out using PBMCs. The clonotype comes from a man between 50 and 59 years old in good health and CMV-seronegative. The rearrangement links TRBV7-2 to TRBJ2-7, with 12 bases identical to TRBD2. The CDR3 here is CASSLVLAGGVEQYV. CDR3 DNA: TGTGCCAGCAGCTTGGTCCTAGCGGGAGGGGTGGAGCAGTACGTC.